These 28 T cell receptor beta chains originate from one sample sequenced in a study of T cells in localized non-small cell lung cancer. Profiled with immunoSEQ multiplex PCR; TCRdb holds only in-frame clones, not every one. The sample holds roughly 76,000 clones; around three quarters are singletons and the top ten take 15% to 20%. The sample here was PBMCs, taken before any cancer treatment. The receptors originated from a man aged 40 to 70 with stage II squamous cell lung carcinoma.

V and J are TRBV6-6 and TRBJ2-7, with D perhaps TRBD1 or TRBD2 (5 bases each). This CDR3 region has 11 residues. Germline CDR1 reads MNHNY; CDR2 reads SVGAGI (reference sequence). V was trimmed by 5 bases and J by 6 bases, leaving 8 bases between them. The CDR3 sequence is CASSLGTEQYF. DNA for the CDR3: TGTGCCAGCAGTCTAGGGACCGAGCAGTACTTC.

CDR3 region: CASSGIPGGAEQFF. DNA for the CDR3: TGTGCCAGCAGTGGTATCCCGGGAGGCGCTGAGCAGTTCTTC. V and J are TRBV28 and TRBJ2-1, with 7 bases that match TRBD2. J lost 9 bases, V lost 5 bases, and 10 bases had no gene match. The CDR3 covers 14 residues. CDR1 is MDHEN and CDR2 is SYDVKM in the germline V gene.

The chain recombines TRBV5-4 with TRBJ2-7; D remains ambiguous. CDR3 length: 11 amino acids. V was cut by 3 bases and J by 7 bases, with 8 bases left in between. Germline CDR1 and CDR2: SGHNT and YYREEE (reference sequence). CDR3 loop: CASSSLVEQYF. The CDR3 region has the DNA TGTGCCAGCAGCTCCCTGGTAGAGCAGTACTTC.

V gene TRBV18 combines with J gene TRBJ1-1; a possible D gene is TRBD1 (5 bases). The length of the CDR3 is 12 residues. Deletions cut 7 bases from V and 11 bases from J, with 17 bases between. Germline V gene lookup returns CDR1 KGHSH and CDR2 LQKENI. The DNA of the CDR3 is TGTGCCAGCTTCGCCGGGACGAAGATCGCTTTCTTT. This codes for CASFAGTKIAFF.

The chain recombines TRBV5-5 with TRBJ2-7; D unresolved. Germline V lookup: CDR1 SGHKS, CDR2 YYEKEE (reference sequence). The CDR3 length is 16 residues. The V end was cut by 2 bases, the J end by 0 bases, with 15 bases between. CDR3 loop: CASSFRAATSSYEQYF. For the CDR3, the DNA is TGTGCCAGCAGCTTTAGGGCCGCCACATCCTCCTACGAGCAGTACTTC.

This clone came up once. The rearrangement uses TRBV11-1 and TRBJ2-7; D gene uncertain. Per the germline V gene, CDR1 is SGHAT and CDR2 is FQDESV (reference sequence). The CDR3 is 13 amino acids. Trimming stripped 2 bases from V and 3 bases from J, with 8 bases between. The CDR3 reads CASSLPGRYEQYF. The DNA of the CDR3 is TGTGCCAGCAGCTTACCAGGTCGCTACGAGCAGTACTTC.

This chain uses TRBV28 with TRBJ2-5; 16 nucleotides match TRBD2. Trimming cost V 4 bases and J 0 bases; bases outside gene matches: 8. CDR1 MDHEN and CDR2 SYDVKM come from the germline V gene. The CDR3 covers 19 residues. The CDR3 sequence is CASSSGTSGRVRYQETQYF. DNA for the CDR3: TGTGCCAGCAGTTCGGGGACTAGCGGGAGGGTTAGGTACCAAGAGACCCAGTACTTC.

The V and J genes are TRBV19 and TRBJ2-7; 10 positions match TRBD2. Trimming took 6 bases from V and 3 from J; bases not matched to a gene: 5. CDR3 length equals 14 residues. CDR1 and CDR2 from the germline V gene are LNHDA and SQIVND (reference sequence). CDR3 in amino acids: CASSTGTSVYEQYF. Here the CDR3 DNA reads TGTGCCAGTAGCACCGGGACTAGCGTCTACGAGCAGTACTTC.

This clone was recorded many times. The CDR3 sequence is CASSQDHGVRGYGYTF. CDR3 coding DNA: TGTGCCAGCAGCCAAGATCACGGGGTCCGCGGCTATGGCTACACCTTC. The chain carries TRBV4-2 and TRBJ1-2; the D is unclear. The CDR3 has 16 amino acids. Germline V lookup: CDR1 LGHNA, CDR2 YNFKEQ. V was shortened by 0 bases and J by 4 bases, with 15 bases between the two germline ends.

Here the CDR3 reads CASSSPGQSSNQPQHF. CDR3 nucleotides: TGTGCCAGCAGTTCGCCGGGACAGAGTAGCAATCAGCCCCAGCATTTT. The V gene is TRBV6-6, the J gene TRBJ1-5; 7 bases agree with TRBD1. J gave up 0 bases and V 4 bases, and 6 bases lay outside the gene matches. The CDR3 is 16 amino acids. Germline V lookup: CDR1 MNHNY, CDR2 SVGAGI (reference sequence).

The chain links TRBV28 to TRBJ2-1; D ambiguous. The germline CDR1 and CDR2 sequences are MDHEN and SYDVKM. The CDR3 has 12 residues. V lost 4 bases and J 7 bases, leaving 8 bases between the germline ends. CDR3 sequence reads: CASSSTPNEQFF. CDR3 DNA: TGTGCCAGCAGTTCAACCCCGAATGAGCAGTTCTTC.

The chain recombines TRBV21-1 with TRBJ2-7; the D call of TRBD2 is as the table states it, not checked on the DNA. TRBV21-1 is given as a pseudogene. CDR3 length: 20 residues. This CDR3 is CASSRFPRGGLAGGPYEQYF. The CDR3 DNA reads as TGTGCCAGCAGCAGATTTCCCCGCGGAGGACTAGCGGGAGGGCCCTACGAGCAGTACTTC.

V and J are TRBV7-3 and TRBJ2-5; D uncertain. The CDR3 is made up of 13 amino acids. In germline, CDR1 is SGHTA, CDR2 FQGTGA. V was pared by 1 base and J by 4 bases, with 7 bases between. The CDR3 region is CASSLSQRETQYF. CDR3 in DNA: TGTGCCAGCAGCTTAAGTCAGCGAGAGACCCAGTACTTC.

The chain has TRBV5-6 and TRBJ2-3; D could derive from TRBD1 or TRBD2 (6 bases each). The CDR3 has 15 amino acids. Trimming stripped 4 bases from V and 2 bases from J, with 14 bases between. Per germline, CDR1 SGHDT and CDR2 YYEEEE. CDR3 bases: TGTGCCAGCAGCCCGGAAGGGGGGATCACAGATACGCAGTATTTT. Protein product: CASSPEGGITDTQYF.

The J gene is TRBJ1-1, the V gene TRBV25-1, with D uncertain. The CDR3 is 15 residues long. V was shortened by 1 base and J by 1 base, with 10 bases between the two germline ends. The germline gives CDR1 MGHDK, CDR2 SYGVNS. The CDR3 nucleotides read TGTGCCAGCAGTGAATCTGATACCCCGAACACTGAAGCTTTCTTT. It codes for CASSESDTPNTEAFF.

This chain joins TRBV28 and TRBJ1-4, with D uncertain. The germline V and J ends were trimmed by 2 bases and 6 bases, with 7 bases remaining between them. In germline, CDR1 is MDHEN, CDR2 SYDVKM. The length of the CDR3 is 13 residues. CDR3 protein: CASSLLQDEKLFF. The DNA for the CDR3 is TGTGCCAGCAGTTTACTGCAGGATGAAAAACTGTTTTTT. Full variable domain (missing parts from reference TRBV28 and TRBJ1-4): DVKVTQSSRYLVKRTGEKVFLECVQDMDHENMFWYRQDPGLGLRLIYFSYDVKMKEKGDIPEGYSVSREKKERFSLILESASTNQTSMYLCASSLLQDEKLFFGSGTQLSVL.

V is TRBV7-8 and J is TRBJ2-1; 7 nucleotides line up with TRBD2. Germline assignment: CDR1 SGHVS and CDR2 FQNEAQ. The CDR3 is made up of 18 amino acids. Unmatched junction bases numbered 12, after V lost 4 bases and J lost 0 bases. CDR3 sequence: CASSWGLSGRSSYNEQFF. In nucleotides, the CDR3 is TGTGCCAGCAGCTGGGGACTAAGCGGGCGGAGCTCCTACAATGAGCAGTTCTTC.

This chain uses TRBV27 with TRBJ2-7, with D maybe TRBD2 (6 bases). Germline V lookup: CDR1 MNHEY, CDR2 SMNVEV (reference sequence). This CDR3 has 16 residues. The ends were cut back, 4 bases at V and 2 bases at J, with 18 bases in the middle. CDR3 bases: TGTGCCAGCAGTTCCCTCGAGCCCCGGGGGACCTACGAGCAGTACTTC. Translated: CASSSLEPRGTYEQYF.

CDR3 in DNA: TGTGCCAGCACCTCTGATAGGGTGAACACTGAAGCTTTCTTT. Translating gives CASTSDRVNTEAFF. V and J are TRBV7-2 and TRBJ1-1; D is uncertain. Germline values: CDR1 SGHTA, CDR2 FQGNSA. The V and J ends lost 7 bases and 0 bases respectively, with 12 bases between them. CDR3 length: 14 residues.

V usage is TRBV2 and J usage is TRBJ2-7; 11 positions agree with TRBD2. Trimming removed 7 bases from V and 4 bases from J; junction bases left unmatched: 9. In germline, CDR1 is SNHLY, CDR2 FYNNEI. There are 15 residues in the CDR3. CDR3 region: CASTGTSGGAYEQYF. The DNA for the CDR3 is TGTGCCAGCACCGGGACTAGCGGAGGCGCGTACGAGCAGTACTTC.

The V call is TRBV28, the J call TRBJ2-1; D uncertain. V lost 3 bases to trimming and J lost 8 bases, with 5 bases between them. The CDR3 runs 11 residues. Germline-derived CDR1 and CDR2 are MDHEN and SYDVKM. DNA for the CDR3: TGTGCCAGCAGTTTCTTGGATGAGCAGTTCTTC. It codes for CASSFLDEQFF.

The chain links TRBV4-2 to TRBJ1-6; the D is unclear. Trimming took off 0 bases at V and 3 bases at J, with 3 bases between the two ends. Germline V gene data show CDR1 as LGHNA and CDR2 as YNFKEQ. The CDR3 is 14 residues long. The CDR3 loop reads CASSQEDYNSPLHF. The DNA of the CDR3 is TGTGCCAGCAGCCAAGAAGACTATAATTCACCCCTCCACTTT.

The genes are TRBV19 and TRBJ2-7, with D possibly matching TRBD2 (6 bases). The germline V gene encodes CDR1 LNHDA and CDR2 SQIVND (reference sequence). This CDR3 contains 14 residues. The V and J ends lost 2 bases and 0 bases respectively, with 8 bases between them. CDR3 DNA: TGTGCCAGTAGTATACGGGGGAGCTCCTACGAGCAGTACTTC. It specifies CASSIRGSSYEQYF.

This rearrangement joins TRBV5-5 to TRBJ2-5; 9 nucleotides align to TRBD2. Germline V gene sequence: CDR1 SGHKS, CDR2 YYEKEE (reference sequence). V shed 0 bases, J shed 2 bases, and the junction held 2 bases outside the gene matches. The CDR3 loop spans 15 amino acids. The DNA for the CDR3 is TGTGCCAGCAGCTTGGTTAGCGGGAGACAAGAGACCCAGTACTTC. This encodes CASSLVSGRQETQYF.

This chain uses TRBV27 with TRBJ2-3, with D possibly TRBD1 on 6 matching bases. The CDR3 consists of 14 residues. V gave up 6 bases and J gave up 2 bases, with 12 bases separating them. Germline V lookup: CDR1 MNHEY, CDR2 SMNVEV (reference sequence). CDR3 coding DNA: TGTGCCAGCAGATCAGGACAGCACACAGATACGCAGTATTTT. It translates to CASRSGQHTDTQYF.

V and J are TRBV5-1 and TRBJ1-1; TRBD1 agrees at 8 bases. Germline CDR1 and CDR2: SGHRS and YFSETQ. J lost 3 bases, V lost 4 bases, and 5 bases had no gene match. The CDR3 totals 14 residues. The CDR3 DNA is TGCGCCAGCAGCCTCGGACAGGGCCACACTGAAGCTTTCTTT. It specifies CASSLGQGHTEAFF.

This clone occurred once. The chain joins TRBV9 to TRBJ2-7; no firm D call. Germline loops: CDR1 SGDLS, CDR2 YYNGEE. The germline V and J ends were trimmed by 1 base and 0 bases, with 8 bases remaining between them. The CDR3 loop spans 14 amino acids. The DNA of the CDR3 is TGTGCCAGCAGCGTACAAACAGACTCCTACGAGCAGTACTTC. Protein: CASSVQTDSYEQYF.

This clone has a single count. The chain carries TRBV10-3 and TRBJ1-2; 7 bases match TRBD1. CDR3 length equals 14 residues. V lost 4 bases to trimming and J lost 5 bases; unmatched junction nucleotides: 7. The germline gives CDR1 ENHRY, CDR2 SYGVKD. CDR3 in DNA: TGTGCCATCAGTGGATCCCAGGGGGATTATGGCTACACCTTC. This codes for CAISGSQGDYGYTF.